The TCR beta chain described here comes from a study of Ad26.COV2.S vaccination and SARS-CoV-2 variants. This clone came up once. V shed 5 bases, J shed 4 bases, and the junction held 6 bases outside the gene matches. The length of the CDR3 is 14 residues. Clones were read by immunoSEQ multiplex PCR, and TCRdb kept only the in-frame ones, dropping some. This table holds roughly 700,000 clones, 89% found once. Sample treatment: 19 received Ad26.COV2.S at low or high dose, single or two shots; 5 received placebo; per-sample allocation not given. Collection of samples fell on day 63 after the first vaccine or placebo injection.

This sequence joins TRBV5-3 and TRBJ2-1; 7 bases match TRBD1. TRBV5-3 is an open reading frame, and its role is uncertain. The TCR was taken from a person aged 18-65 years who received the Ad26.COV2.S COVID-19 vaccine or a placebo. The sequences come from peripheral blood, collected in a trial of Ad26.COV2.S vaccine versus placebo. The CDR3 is CARRTGTEYNEQFF. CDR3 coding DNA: TGTGCCAGAAGAACCGGGACAGAGTACAATGAGCAGTTCTTC.